The T cell receptor beta chain under discussion was sequenced for a study of T cell repertoires in cytomegalovirus infection. Study summary: It was the public TCR beta signatures that indicated both CMV infection and matching HLA type.

At least ten counts were recorded for this clonotype. Its antigen is unidentified. V lost 3 bases, J lost 2 bases, and 7 bases lay in between. This CDR3 has 13 amino acids. Germline V gene data show CDR1 as PRHDT and CDR2 as FYEKMQ (reference sequence). Study outcomes and limitations: The response measured ex vivo was dominated by TCR beta clonotypes (HLA-C-restricted and CMV-specific).

TCRdb used MiXCR to reprocess the reads, holding one entry per CDR3 protein. The table lists over 450,000 distinct CDR3 sequences, approximately 10% of them singletons. V and J are TRBV13 and TRBJ2-5; D not resolved. Sequencing was performed on PBMCs. The clonotype was recovered from a human donor in good health (CMV status not recorded). Some clones in this sample may be carry-over from other donors' samples. The CDR3 DNA sequence: TGTGCCAGCAGCTTCATGGGACAAGAGACCCAGTACTTC. This codes for CASSFMGQETQYF. The entire variable domain, with the rest obtained from reference TRBV13 and TRBJ2-5, is as follows: AAGVIQSPRHLIKEKRETATLKCYPIPRHDTVYWYQQGPGQDPQFLISFYEKMQSDKGSIPDRFSAQQFSDYHSELNMSSLELGDSALYFCASSFMGQETQYFGPGTRLLVL.